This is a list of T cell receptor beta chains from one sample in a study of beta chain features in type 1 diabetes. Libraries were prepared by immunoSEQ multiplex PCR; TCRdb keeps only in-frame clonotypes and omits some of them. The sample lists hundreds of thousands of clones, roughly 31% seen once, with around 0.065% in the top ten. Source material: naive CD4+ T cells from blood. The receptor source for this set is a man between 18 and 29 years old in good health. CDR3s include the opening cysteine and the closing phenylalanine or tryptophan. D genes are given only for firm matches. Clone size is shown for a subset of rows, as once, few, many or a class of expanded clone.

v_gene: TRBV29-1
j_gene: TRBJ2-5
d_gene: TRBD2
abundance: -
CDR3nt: TGCAGCGCTCTAGCGGGAGGGCCGGAGGAGACCCAGTACTTC
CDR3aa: CSALAGGPEETQYF

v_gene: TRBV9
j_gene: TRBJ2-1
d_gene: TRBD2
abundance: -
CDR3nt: TGTGCCAGCAGCGTAGGGTCTAGCGGGGGCTACAATGAGCAGTTCTTC
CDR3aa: CASSVGSSGGYNEQFF

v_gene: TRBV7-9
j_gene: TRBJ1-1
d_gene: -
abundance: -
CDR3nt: TGTGCCAGCAGCTTAGGGAAGAACACTGAAGCTTTCTTT
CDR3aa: CASSLGKNTEAFF

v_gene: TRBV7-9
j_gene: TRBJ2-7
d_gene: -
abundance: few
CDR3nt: TGTGCCAGCAGCCCCCCAGGGCCCTACGAGCAGTACTTC
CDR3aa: CASSPPGPYEQYF

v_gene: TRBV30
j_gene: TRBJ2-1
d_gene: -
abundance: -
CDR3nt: TGTGCCTGGAGTGCCAGGACCTCCTACAATGAGCAGTTCTTC
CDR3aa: CAWSARTSYNEQFF

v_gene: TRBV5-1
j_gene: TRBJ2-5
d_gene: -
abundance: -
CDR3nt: TGCGCCAGCAGCTTTTCCGGGGTTCAAGAGACCCAGTACTTC
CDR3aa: CASSFSGVQETQYF

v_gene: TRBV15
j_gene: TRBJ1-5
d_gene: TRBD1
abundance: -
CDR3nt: TGTGCCACCAGCAGAGAACAGGGGCAAGGGCAGCCCCAGCATTTT
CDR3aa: CATSREQGQGQPQHF

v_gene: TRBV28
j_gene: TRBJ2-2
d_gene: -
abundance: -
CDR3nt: TGTGCCAGCAGTTTCCCCCTAGCCAACACCGGGGAGCTGTTTTTT
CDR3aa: CASSFPLANTGELFF

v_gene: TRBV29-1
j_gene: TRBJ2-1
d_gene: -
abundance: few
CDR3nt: TGCAGCGCTACCGCCGGGACCTCCTACAATGAGCAGTTCTTC
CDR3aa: CSATAGTSYNEQFF

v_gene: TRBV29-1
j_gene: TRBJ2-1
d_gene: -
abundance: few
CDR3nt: TGCAGCGTCGGTAGGGCCTACAATGAGCAGTTCTTC
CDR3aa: CSVGRAYNEQFF

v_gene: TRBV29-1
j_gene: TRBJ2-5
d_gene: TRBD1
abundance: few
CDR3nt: TGCAGCGGCTACAGGGGGGAGACCCAGTACTTC
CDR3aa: CSGYRGETQYF

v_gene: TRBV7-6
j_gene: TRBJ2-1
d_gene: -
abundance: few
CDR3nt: TGTGCCAGCAGCACCCGATACGGGAGTGAAAATGAGCAGTTCTTC
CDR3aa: CASSTRYGSENEQFF

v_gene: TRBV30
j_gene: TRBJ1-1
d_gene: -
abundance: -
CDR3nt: TGTGCCTGGAGCCTGACCCGGGTAGGCACTGAAGCTTTCTTT
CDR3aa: CAWSLTRVGTEAFF

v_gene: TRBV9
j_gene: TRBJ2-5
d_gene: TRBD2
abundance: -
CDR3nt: TGTGCCAGCAGCGGCGGGAGCGGGGTCCAAGAGACCCAGTACTTC
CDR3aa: CASSGGSGVQETQYF

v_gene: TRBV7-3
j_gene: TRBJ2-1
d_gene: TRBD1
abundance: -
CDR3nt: TGTGCCAGCTCAGAGACAGGGGACTACAATGAGCAGTTCTTC
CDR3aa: CASSETGDYNEQFF

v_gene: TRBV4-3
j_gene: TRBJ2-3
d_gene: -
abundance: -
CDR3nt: TGCGCCAGCAGCCAAGCTTGGCAAACAGATACGCAGTATTTT
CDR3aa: CASSQAWQTDTQYF